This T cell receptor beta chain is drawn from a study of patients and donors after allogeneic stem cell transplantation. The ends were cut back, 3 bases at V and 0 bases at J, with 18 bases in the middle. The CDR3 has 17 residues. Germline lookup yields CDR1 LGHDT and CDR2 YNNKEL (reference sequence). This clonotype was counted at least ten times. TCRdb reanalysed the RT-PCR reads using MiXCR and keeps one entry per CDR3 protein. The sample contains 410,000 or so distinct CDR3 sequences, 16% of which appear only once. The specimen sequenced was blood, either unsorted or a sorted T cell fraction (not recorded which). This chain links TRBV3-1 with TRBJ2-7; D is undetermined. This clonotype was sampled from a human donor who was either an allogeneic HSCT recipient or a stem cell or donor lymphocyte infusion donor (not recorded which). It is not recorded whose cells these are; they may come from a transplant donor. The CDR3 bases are TGTGCCAGCAGCCATTCCGGACGGATGGGAACCTCCTACGAGCAGTACTTC. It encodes CASSHSGRMGTSYEQYF.